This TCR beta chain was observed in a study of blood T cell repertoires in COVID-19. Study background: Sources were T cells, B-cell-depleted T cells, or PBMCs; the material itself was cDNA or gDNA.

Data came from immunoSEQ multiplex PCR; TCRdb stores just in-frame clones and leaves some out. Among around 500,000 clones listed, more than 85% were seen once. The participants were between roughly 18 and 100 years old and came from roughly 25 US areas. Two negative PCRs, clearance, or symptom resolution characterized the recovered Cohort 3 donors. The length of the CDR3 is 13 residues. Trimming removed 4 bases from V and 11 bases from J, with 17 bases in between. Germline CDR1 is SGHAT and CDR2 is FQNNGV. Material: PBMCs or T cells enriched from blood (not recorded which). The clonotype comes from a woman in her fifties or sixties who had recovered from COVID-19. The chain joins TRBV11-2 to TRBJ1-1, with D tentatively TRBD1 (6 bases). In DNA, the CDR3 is TGTGCCAGCAGCTCCCAAGTACAGGGAGACGCTTTCTTT. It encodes CASSSQVQGDAFF. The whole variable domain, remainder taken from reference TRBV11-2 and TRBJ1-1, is EAGVAQSPRYKIIEKRQSVAFWCNPISGHATLYWYQQILGQGPKLLIQFQNNGVVDDSQLPKDRFSAERLKGVDSTLKIQPAKLEDSAVYLCASSSQVQGDAFFGQGTRLTVV.